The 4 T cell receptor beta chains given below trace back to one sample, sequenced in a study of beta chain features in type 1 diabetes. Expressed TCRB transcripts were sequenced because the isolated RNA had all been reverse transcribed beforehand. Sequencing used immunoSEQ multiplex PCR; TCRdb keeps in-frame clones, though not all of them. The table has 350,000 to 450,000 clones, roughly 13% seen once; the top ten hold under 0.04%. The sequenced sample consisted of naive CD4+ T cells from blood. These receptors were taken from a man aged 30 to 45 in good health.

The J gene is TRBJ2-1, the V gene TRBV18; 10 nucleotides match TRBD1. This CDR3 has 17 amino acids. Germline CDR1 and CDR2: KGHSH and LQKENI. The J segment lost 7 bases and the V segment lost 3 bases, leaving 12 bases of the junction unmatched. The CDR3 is CASSPRSRQGARNEQFF. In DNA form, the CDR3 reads TGTGCCAGCTCACCCCGGTCGAGACAGGGGGCCCGGAATGAGCAGTTCTTC.

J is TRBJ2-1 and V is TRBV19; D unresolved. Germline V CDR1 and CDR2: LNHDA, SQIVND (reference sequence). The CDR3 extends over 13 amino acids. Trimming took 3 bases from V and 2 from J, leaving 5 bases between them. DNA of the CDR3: TGTGCCAGTAGTATTTCTCCCTACAATGAGCAGTTCTTC. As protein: CASSISPYNEQFF.

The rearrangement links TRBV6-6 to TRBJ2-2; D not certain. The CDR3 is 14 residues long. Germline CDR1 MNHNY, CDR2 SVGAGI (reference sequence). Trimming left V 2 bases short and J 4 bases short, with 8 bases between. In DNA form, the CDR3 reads TGTGCCAGCAGTTACCCGGCCGGCACCGGGGAGCTGTTTTTT. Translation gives CASSYPAGTGELFF.

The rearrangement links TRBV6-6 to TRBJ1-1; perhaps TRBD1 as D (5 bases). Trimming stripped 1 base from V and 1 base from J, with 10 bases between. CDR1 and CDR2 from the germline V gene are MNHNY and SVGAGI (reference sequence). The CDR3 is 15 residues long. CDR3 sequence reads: CASSYLSTENTEAFF. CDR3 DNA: TGTGCCAGCAGTTACTTATCGACAGAGAACACTGAAGCTTTCTTT.